Listed below are T cell receptor beta chains from one sample, sequenced in a study of regulatory T cells in long-lasting Graves disease. TCRdb analysed the multiplex PCR reads with MiXCR anew, one entry per CDR3 protein. The sample includes around 400,000 distinct CDR3 sequences, approximately 16% seen only once; the top ten take approximately 7.8%. This sample was also put to use in a study of T cells in Graves' hyperthyroidism and ophthalmopathy.

The sample here was peripheral blood mononuclear cells (PBMCs), taken at new diagnosis, from a patient treated with antithyroid drugs. The receptors stem from a woman in her thirties or forties with Graves disease. The CDR3 runs from the conserved cysteine through the conserved F or W. A D gene is named only where the DNA matches it firmly. The size field is filled for only some rows; it gives once, few, many or a size class.

clone size	J gene	D gene	V gene	CDR3 DNA	CDR3 protein
few	TRBJ1-2	TRBD1	TRBV25-1	TGTGCCACCTCCGGGACAGGGACTAACTATGGCTACACCTTC	CATSGTGTNYGYTF
few	TRBJ1-2	NA	TRBV4-1	TGCGCCAGCAGCCAAGATCGGGTTGGCTACACCTTC	CASSQDRVGYTF
many	TRBJ1-3	NA	TRBV2	TGTGCCAGCAGTGAAGCGAGCTCTGGAAACACCATATATTTT	CASSEASSGNTIYF
many	TRBJ1-1	TRBD1	TRBV6-5	TGTGCCAGCAGTTACTCGCTGGGACAGATGAACACTGAAGCTTTCTTT	CASSYSLGQMNTEAFF
NA	TRBJ1-1	NA	TRBV6-2/TRBV6-3	TGTGCCAGCAGTTACAACAGGATAAACACTGAAGCTTTCTTT	CASSYNRINTEAFF
NA	TRBJ2-3	NA	TRBV10-2	TGCGCCAGCAGTGTTAGGGTGGACACAGATACGCAGTATTTT	CASSVRVDTDTQYF
NA	TRBJ1-5	NA	TRBV20-1	TGCAGTGCTAGAGCGCTGATAGGGGGGCGCGGCAATCAGCCCCAGCATTTT	CSARALIGGRGNQPQHF
many	TRBJ2-2	NA	TRBV5-1	TGCGCCAGCAGCTTGAGGAACTTCCTCGACGCGAACACCGGGGAGCTGTTTTTT	CASSLRNFLDANTGELFF
many	TRBJ2-3	NA	TRBV5-4	TGTGCCAGCAGCCAGTTCCCTAGCCCGCAGTATTTT	CASSQFPSPQYF
many	TRBJ2-1	NA	TRBV6-2/TRBV6-3	TGTGCCAGCAGTCCCAGGGTTCCCAATGAGCAGTTCTTC	CASSPRVPNEQFF
many	TRBJ2-3	NA	TRBV10-3	TGTGCCATCAGTGACCGCCGGGCGGGCAACACAGATACGCAGTATTTT	CAISDRRAGNTDTQYF
many	TRBJ2-4	TRBD2	TRBV27	TGTGCCAGCAGTGGGACTAGCCGGGGCTTAGCCAAAAACATTCAGTACTTC	CASSGTSRGLAKNIQYF
NA	TRBJ1-6	NA	TRBV4-1	TGCGCCAGCAGCCAAGACCCGGGAGGCAATTCACCCCTCCACTTT	CASSQDPGGNSPLHF
many	TRBJ2-7	NA	TRBV6-2/TRBV6-3	TGTGCCAGCAGTCCCCGGAGTGGGGCCGCCTACGAGCAGTACTTC	CASSPRSGAAYEQYF
many	TRBJ1-6	NA	TRBV6-5	TGTGCCAGCAGTTACGAGGAGGAATCGGATAGTAATTCACCCCTCCACTTT	CASSYEEESDSNSPLHF
few	TRBJ2-1	TRBD2	TRBV4-1	TGCGCCAGCAGCCCAACACGCGGGAGTATCAACAATGAGCAGTTCTTC	CASSPTRGSINNEQFF
many	TRBJ2-7	TRBD2	TRBV9	TGTGCCAGCAGCCGCGGACTAGTCTACGGGGCCTACGAGCAGTACTTC	CASSRGLVYGAYEQYF
many	TRBJ1-5	NA	TRBV7-2	TGTGCCAGCAGCTTAGTTGGGAGCAATCAGCCCCAGCATTTT	CASSLVGSNQPQHF
many	TRBJ2-5	NA	TRBV20-1	TGCAGTGCTAGTCCTCACCGACGGGTGGGAGAGACCCAGTACTTC	CSASPHRRVGETQYF
few	TRBJ2-7	NA	TRBV6-5	TGTGCCAGCAGTTACGGTACCGACGAGCAGTACTTC	CASSYGTDEQYF
NA	TRBJ2-5	NA	TRBV29-1	TGCAGCGTTGAAGAAGTCAGGAGGGGGCGGGAGACCCAGTACTTC	CSVEEVRRGRETQYF
few	TRBJ2-5	NA	TRBV6-1	TGTGCCAGCAGGAGGGACACCACGGGGACCCAGTACTTC	CASRRDTTGTQYF
few	TRBJ2-5	NA	TRBV4-2	TGTGCCAGCAGCCCTCTGGCGTCCGGGACCCAGTACTTC	CASSPLASGTQYF
many	TRBJ2-2	NA	TRBV2	TGTGCCAGCAGTTCGTCTGGGTTGAACACCGGGGAGCTGTTTTTT	CASSSSGLNTGELFF
many	TRBJ1-5	NA	TRBV11-1	TGTGCCAGCAGCTTAAACGGGGTCCAGCCCCAGCATTTT	CASSLNGVQPQHF
NA	TRBJ2-1	NA	TRBV7-3	TGTGCCAGCAGCTCCGTTGGGGGCTACAATGAGCAGTTCTTC	CASSSVGGYNEQFF
NA	TRBJ2-1	TRBD1	TRBV19	TGTGCCACCAGACAGGGTTTGGATGAGCAGTTCTTC	CATRQGLDEQFF
many	TRBJ2-5	TRBD1	TRBV5-1	TGTGCCAGCAGCCGGGACAGGGGGCTGGAGACCCAGTACTTC	CASSRDRGLETQYF
NA	TRBJ2-1	TRBD1	TRBV28	TGTGCCAGCAGTCCATACGACAGGGGGCCTTACAATGAGCAGTTCTTC	CASSPYDRGPYNEQFF
many	TRBJ2-7	NA	TRBV28	TGTGCCAGCAGTTTTCCGCGACAGGTTAACTCCTACGAGCAGTACTTC	CASSFPRQVNSYEQYF
many	TRBJ2-1	NA	TRBV27	TGTGCCAGCAGTGCGCCGGGACGTCTCTACAATGAGCAGTTCTTC	CASSAPGRLYNEQFF
many	TRBJ2-3	TRBD1	TRBV19	TGTGCCAGTAGTAGCCGGGACAGAATCACAGATACGCAGTATTTT	CASSSRDRITDTQYF
few	TRBJ1-2	TRBD1	TRBV30	TGTGCCTGGAGTGTGAGGGGACAGGGGCTCTATGGCTACACCTTC	CAWSVRGQGLYGYTF
many	TRBJ2-4	NA	TRBV3-1	TGTGCCAGCAGCCAACGGAAGGAGGTGACCAAAAACATTCAGTACTTC	CASSQRKEVTKNIQYF
few	TRBJ2-6	NA	TRBV6-5	TGTGCCAGCAGTTACTCCAGACCTGTGGGGGCCAACGTCCTGACTTTC	CASSYSRPVGANVLTF
NA	TRBJ2-2	TRBD1	TRBV6-2/TRBV6-3	TGTGCCAACAGTTACTCGACTTTTCGACAGGGTATAAGCACCGGGGAGCTGTTTTTT	CANSYSTFRQGISTGELFF
few	TRBJ2-5	NA	TRBV7-9	TGTGCCAGCAGCCCAGAGGCGGGTATTCGGACCCAGTACTTC	CASSPEAGIRTQYF
many	TRBJ2-1	NA	TRBV7-3	TGTGCCAGCAGCTTAACGAATGGCTACAATGAGCAGTTCTTC	CASSLTNGYNEQFF
many	TRBJ2-5	NA	TRBV28	TGTGCCAGCAGTTTCCGGGAGAGGGTGGGGGAGACCCAGTACTTC	CASSFRERVGETQYF
many	TRBJ1-2	NA	TRBV7-2	TGTGCCAGCAGCCCTGCCGTAGGGGATAACTATGGCTACACCTTC	CASSPAVGDNYGYTF
NA	TRBJ2-7	NA	TRBV10-3	TGTGCAGAGGGGGTCTACGAGCAGTACTTC	CAEGVYEQYF
many	TRBJ1-1	NA	TRBV11-3	TGTGCCAGCAGCTTAGATTACGGAATGAACACTGAAGCTTTCTTT	CASSLDYGMNTEAFF
few	TRBJ2-2	NA	TRBV7-9	TGTGCCAGCGGCGGGATGGGCACCGGGGAGCTGTTTTTT	CASGGMGTGELFF
NA	TRBJ1-5	NA	TRBV27	TGTGCCAGCAGTTTTGCGCGCGGTCAGCCCCAGCATTTT	CASSFARGQPQHF
many	TRBJ2-1	TRBD2	TRBV27	TGTGCCAGCACACCAGGGACTAGCGGGAGCTCCTACAATGAGCAGTTCTTC	CASTPGTSGSSYNEQFF
many	TRBJ2-5	NA	TRBV6-2/TRBV6-3	TGTGCCAGCAGTTACCGTGCCCGGGACTCGCAGTACTTC	CASSYRARDSQYF
NA	TRBJ2-7	TRBD2	TRBV5-8	TGTGCCAGCAGCTTGTTTTTGGCTAGCGGAAGCTCCTACGAGCAGTACTTC	CASSLFLASGSSYEQYF
few	TRBJ2-3	NA	TRBV29-1	TGCAGCGTTGAGGGGGCTTACACAGATACGCAGTATTTT	CSVEGAYTDTQYF
NA	TRBJ2-2	NA	TRBV14	TGTGCCAGCAGCATTTCAGGGACCTTATACGCGAACACCGGGGAGCTGTTTTTT	CASSISGTLYANTGELFF
NA	TRBJ2-1	NA	TRBV27	TGTGCCAGCAGTCCAAGGACAGCCGCATACAATGAGCAGTTCTTC	CASSPRTAAYNEQFF
NA	TRBJ1-1	NA	TRBV15	TGTGCCACCAGCAGAGTTACGGTCCCCAAGAACACTGAAGCTTTCTTT	CATSRVTVPKNTEAFF
many	TRBJ2-1	TRBD2	TRBV3-1	TGTGCCAGCAGCCAAGGGATAGCGGGAGGTTACAATGAGCAGTTCTTC	CASSQGIAGGYNEQFF
NA	TRBJ2-3	NA	TRBV24-1	TGTGCCACCAGTGGAGGCGGTGGGCAGTATTTT	CATSGGGGQYF
few	TRBJ2-5	NA	TRBV7-2	TGTGCCAGCAGGGGACCCGGGACAAAAGAGACCCAGTACTTC	CASRGPGTKETQYF